A single sample gave rise to the 32 T cell receptor beta chains below, sequenced in a study of T cells in Graves' hyperthyroidism and ophthalmopathy. TCR beta CDR3 regions were amplified from RNA transcripts. TCR CDR3 regions were first amplified by RT-PCR with HTBI primers. One entry per CDR3 protein results from TCRdb running MiXCR on the multiplex PCR reads. The table has approximately 380,000 distinct CDR3 sequences, around an eighth seen once; the top ten hold under 30%. Sequenced: blood. Source of these receptors: a man over 45 with Graves' ophthalmopathy.

In this sample, this clonotype turned up many times. V and J are TRBV6-1 and TRBJ2-7, with TRBD1 matching 9 bases. Germline V lookup: CDR1 MNHNS, CDR2 SASEGT. The CDR3 sequence is 13 residues long. With 6 bases clipped from V and 3 bases from J, the junction kept 3 bases outside the gene matches. DNA of the CDR3: TGTGCCAGCAGACAGGGGGCTGGCTACGAGCAGTACTTC. It translates to CASRQGAGYEQYF.

The chain is built from TRBV20-1 and TRBJ2-7, with TRBD2 identical over 8 bases. The CDR3 has 15 residues. Germline V gives CDR1 DFQATT, CDR2 SNEGSKA (reference sequence). Trimming took 1 base from V and 6 from J; bases not matched to a gene: 11. This chain's CDR3 is CSARGAGGGLSEQYF. DNA of the CDR3: TGCAGTGCTAGAGGGGCGGGCGGGGGGCTAAGCGAGCAGTACTTC.

This clonotype showed up just a few times. The chain recombines TRBV11-3 with TRBJ2-2; D perhaps matches TRBD2 (6 bases). The CDR3 extends over 18 amino acids. Germline CDR1 SGHNT, CDR2 YENEEA. Trimming removed 5 bases at V and 2 bases at J, with 21 bases between. The CDR3 reads CASSPTGTSEKNTGELFF. The CDR3 DNA reads as TGTGCCAGCAGCCCTACGGGGACTTCCGAGAAAAACACCGGGGAGCTGTTTTTT.

This sequence joins TRBV20-1 and TRBJ2-7; possible D gene TRBD1, 6 bases. CDR3 size: 15 residues. Germline V CDR1 and CDR2: DFQATT, SNEGSKA (reference sequence). V lost 0 bases and J lost 4, with 16 bases in between. In DNA, the CDR3 is TGCAGTGCTAGAGACAACAGGGCTAGGGCTTACGAGCAGTACTTC. Translating gives CSARDNRARAYEQYF.

CDR3 amino acids: CASSVETSGRVYEQFF. The CDR3 nucleotides read TGTGCCAGCAGCGTAGAGACTAGCGGGAGAGTCTATGAGCAGTTCTTC. The chain combines TRBV7-8 with TRBJ2-1, with 12 positions matching TRBD2. V shed 5 bases and J 8 bases; nucleotides not matched to a gene: 10. Germline V gene sequence: CDR1 SGHVS, CDR2 FQNEAQ. This CDR3 is built from 16 residues.

This clonotype was counted ten times or more. The chain employs TRBV20-1 and TRBJ2-3; 9 nucleotides match TRBD2. The junction had 8 bases not matched to a gene; V was cut back by 2 bases and J by 2 bases. The CDR3 length is 16 residues. Germline-derived CDR1 and CDR2 are DFQATT and SNEGSKA (reference sequence). CDR3 coding DNA: TGCAGTGCTAGACGGCTAGCGGGGTGGCTCACAGATACGCAGTATTTT. Translating gives CSARRLAGWLTDTQYF.

A few counts support this clonotype. The chain is built from TRBV10-1 and TRBJ2-2; 8 positions match TRBD2. This CDR3 contains 17 residues. Germline CDR1 WNHNN, CDR2 SYGVQD (reference sequence). J was trimmed by 3 bases and V by 6 bases; bases with no gene match: 12. CDR3 coding DNA: TGCGCCAGCAGCGAGACCCGACTAGCGCGGCACACCGGGGAGCTGTTTTTT. It specifies CASSETRLARHTGELFF.

There are a few counts of this clonotype. The V call is TRBV20-1, the J call TRBJ2-2, with a weak D call TRBD2 (6 bases). The CDR3 extends over 17 amino acids. V was trimmed by 5 bases and J by 0 bases, leaving 19 bases between them. Per the germline V gene, CDR1 is DFQATT and CDR2 is SNEGSKA (reference sequence). CDR3 nucleotides: TGCAGTGCTTTAGGCCGAGCGGGTGAAGCGAACACCGGGGAGCTGTTTTTT. This translates into CSALGRAGEANTGELFF.

This clonotype was recorded many times. The chain has TRBV29-1 and TRBJ2-5; no reliable D call. Germline loops: CDR1 SQVTM, CDR2 ANQGSEA. This CDR3 region has 11 residues. Trimming took off 6 bases at V and 4 bases at J, with 9 bases between the two ends. The DNA for the CDR3 is TGCAGCGTCCCGACGGGAGAGACCCAGTACTTC. It specifies CSVPTGETQYF. Supplemented by reference TRBV29-1 and TRBJ2-5, the full variable domain reads SAVISQKPSRDICQRGTSLTIQCQVDSQVTMMFWYRQQPGQSLTLIATANQGSEATYESGFVIDKFPISRPNLTFSTLTVSNMSPEDSSIYLCSVPTGETQYFGPGTRLLVL.

This clonotype was counted ten times or more. The V gene is TRBV2, the J gene TRBJ2-2, with a weak D call TRBD1 (5 bases). V was cut by 2 bases and J by 4 bases, with 11 bases left in between. Germline CDR1 is SNHLY and CDR2 is FYNNEI. CDR3 length: 15 amino acids. This CDR3 is CASSEQGGATGELFF. In nucleotides, the CDR3 is TGTGCCAGCAGTGAACAGGGTGGCGCCACCGGGGAGCTGTTTTTT.

This clonotype has only a few counts. The V and J genes are TRBV19 and TRBJ2-2; D not certain. CDR3 length equals 13 residues. The germline V gene encodes CDR1 LNHDA and CDR2 SQIVND (reference sequence). With 0 bases removed from V and 6 bases from J, the gap between germline ends came to 5 bases. The CDR3 coding sequence is TGTGCCAGTAGTATAGATAGCCCCGGGGAGCTGTTTTTT. Amino acid sequence: CASSIDSPGELFF.

In its sample, this clonotype was seen many times. This may stem from a read error, because a much larger clone lies one nucleotide away. This chain uses TRBV2 with TRBJ2-3; a possible D gene is TRBD1 (5 bases). The CDR3 consists of 13 residues. Germline loops: CDR1 SNHLY, CDR2 FYNNEI. The ends were cut back, 5 bases at V and 1 base at J, with 7 bases in the middle. CDR3 loop: CASSKGGTDTQYF. The CDR3 nucleotides read TGTGCCAGCAGTAAAGGGGGCACAGATACGCAGTATTTT.

The chain links TRBV19 to TRBJ2-7; 7 positions agree with TRBD1. This CDR3 comprises 14 residues. J was trimmed by 4 bases and V by 5 bases; bases with no gene match: 8. Germline V gene lookup returns CDR1 LNHDA and CDR2 SQIVND (reference sequence). Here the CDR3 reads CASSYLGQPYEQYF. CDR3 coding DNA: TGTGCCAGTAGTTATTTGGGACAGCCATACGAGCAGTACTTC.

This clonotype appeared once. The chain uses TRBV5-8 and TRBJ1-2; no reliable D call. From germline, CDR1 is SGHTS and CDR2 YDEGEE. The V gene lost 0 bases and the J gene lost 4 bases, with 13 bases spanning the gap. This CDR3 has 15 residues. As DNA, the CDR3 is TGTGCCAGCAGCTTGGCAGGCCTCGAAATCTATGGCTACACCTTC. Protein product: CASSLAGLEIYGYTF.

This clonotype was recorded at least ten times. The chain carries TRBV28 and TRBJ2-5; TRBD1 matches at 7 bases. Germline V lookup: CDR1 MDHEN, CDR2 SYDVKM. The V segment lost 2 bases and the J segment 2 bases; nucleotides outside the gene matches: 8. This CDR3 is 16 amino acids long. The CDR3 sequence is CASSLPGTDIQETQYF. CDR3 nucleotides: TGTGCCAGCAGTTTACCAGGGACAGATATTCAAGAGACCCAGTACTTC.

This clonotype was counted many times. J is TRBJ1-1 and V is TRBV5-5; the D is unclear. Trimming left V 3 bases short and J 2 bases short, with 14 bases between. Germline-derived CDR1 and CDR2 are SGHKS and YYEKEE (reference sequence). The CDR3 loop spans 15 amino acids. CDR3 coding DNA: TGTGCCAGCAGCTGGACCGGAACGTCTAACACTGAAGCTTTCTTT. Amino acid sequence: CASSWTGTSNTEAFF. Full variable domain (outside the CDR3, taken from reference TRBV5-5 and TRBJ1-1): DAGVTQSPTHLIKTRGQQVTLRCSPISGHKSVSWYQQVLGQGPQFIFQYYEKEERGRGNFPDRFSARQFPNYSSELNVNALLLGDSALYLCASSWTGTSNTEAFFGQGTRLTVV.

The chain links TRBV20-1 to TRBJ2-5; D tentatively fits TRBD1 or TRBD2 (7 bases each). The tail of the sequence fits TRBJ2-1 better, so the J call may be wrong. Looked up from germline, CDR1 is DFQATT and CDR2 is SNEGSKA (reference sequence). The CDR3 runs to 14 residues. The CDR3 spells CSARAGGVGETQFF. The CDR3 DNA reads TGCAGTGCTAGAGCAGGGGGGGTTGGAGAGACCCAGTTCTTC.

This clonotype was counted only a few times. The V call is TRBV6-1, the J call TRBJ2-3; 8 bases line up with TRBD2. This CDR3 spans 14 amino acids. J gave up 0 bases and V 7 bases, and 3 bases lay outside the gene matches. Germline V gives CDR1 MNHNS, CDR2 SASEGT. The CDR3 region is CASTPSGSTDTQYF. The CDR3 DNA is TGTGCCAGCACCCCTAGCGGGAGCACAGATACGCAGTATTTT.

This clonotype was seen at least ten times. This chain uses TRBV20-1 with TRBJ2-1; weak D call: TRBD2 (5 bases). V was pared by 5 bases and J by 1 base, with 15 bases between. The CDR3 loop spans 15 amino acids. The germline CDR1 and CDR2 sequences are DFQATT and SNEGSKA (reference sequence). The CDR3 nucleotides read TGCAGTGCTCCCACCCCCGGCGGGTCCTACAATGAGCAGTTCTTC. This translates into CSAPTPGGSYNEQFF.

The CDR3 sequence: CASSNAGRFGNTIYF. The CDR3, as DNA: TGCGCCAGCAGTAATGCAGGGAGATTTGGAAACACCATATATTTT. The genes are TRBV5-1 and TRBJ1-3, with D perhaps TRBD1 (5 bases). V lost 5 bases, J lost 3 bases, and 15 bases lay in between. CDR3 length: 15 amino acids. The germline CDR1 and CDR2 sequences are SGHRS and YFSETQ.

This clonotype was detected many times. The chain combines TRBV24-1 with TRBJ1-5, with D perhaps TRBD1 (6 bases). The CDR3 totals 13 residues. The V end was cut by 7 bases, the J end by 2 bases, with 8 bases between. Germline V gives CDR1 KGHDR, CDR2 SFDVKD. This chain's CDR3 is CATRQGRNQPQHF. The CDR3 nucleotides read TGTGCCACCAGACAGGGCCGCAATCAGCCCCAGCATTTT.

There are many counts of this clonotype. This chain connects TRBV10-3 to TRBJ2-2, with TRBD1 identical over 7 bases. The CDR3 runs to 15 residues. Per germline, CDR1 ENHRY and CDR2 SYGVKD. The ends lost 6 bases at V and 1 base at J; junction bases unmatched: 5. The CDR3 is CAISDDRVNTGELFF. The CDR3 nucleotides are TGTGCCATCAGCGATGACAGGGTGAACACCGGGGAGCTGTTTTTT.

This clonotype was counted only a few times. CDR3 amino acids: CSVHNRGTYEQYF. The DNA of the CDR3 is TGCAGCGTGCATAACAGGGGGACCTACGAGCAGTACTTC. The V call is TRBV29-1, the J call TRBJ2-7, with 8 bases identical to TRBD1. Trimming took 6 bases from V and 2 from J; bases not matched to a gene: 6. The CDR3 is 13 amino acids. In germline, CDR1 is SQVTM, CDR2 ANQGSEA.

This clonotype was seen a handful of times. This chain joins TRBV11-2 and TRBJ2-7; D may correspond to TRBD1 or TRBD2 (5 bases each). CDR3 size: 14 residues. Germline-derived CDR1 and CDR2 are SGHAT and FQNNGV. Trimming removed 6 bases at V and 4 bases at J, with 16 bases between. The CDR3 is CASSRIRDPYEQYF. In nucleotides, the CDR3 is TGTGCCAGCAGTCGAATTAGGGACCCTTACGAGCAGTACTTC.

At least ten counts were recorded for this clonotype. The chain employs TRBV20-1 and TRBJ1-2; the match to TRBD1 covers 9 bases. Germline CDR1 is DFQATT and CDR2 is SNEGSKA (reference sequence). V lost 5 bases and J lost 7; bases outside the gene matches: 8. There are 13 residues in the CDR3. The CDR3 DNA reads as TGCAGTGCTCGGACAGGGGTTATTGGTGGCTACACCTTC. Protein product: CSARTGVIGGYTF.

This clonotype has ten or more counts. The gene calls are TRBV20-1 and TRBJ2-7; D unclear. Trimming pared 1 base from V and 4 bases from J, leaving 5 bases between. CDR1 and CDR2 (germline): DFQATT, SNEGSKA (reference sequence). This CDR3 has 11 amino acids. The CDR3 coding sequence is TGCAGTGCTAGAGGGAATTACGAGCAGTACTTC. Translation: CSARGNYEQYF.

At least ten counts were recorded for this clonotype. The chain combines TRBV27 with TRBJ2-1, with a tentative D call TRBD2 (5 bases). Germline CDR1 and CDR2: MNHEY and SMNVEV (reference sequence). This CDR3 has 15 amino acids. Trimming took off 3 bases at V and 9 bases at J, with 18 bases between the two ends. The CDR3 DNA reads TGTGCCAGCAGTTTGCGTGGGAGCCCTTTCGGTGAGCAGTTCTTC. Amino acid sequence: CASSLRGSPFGEQFF.

Notes on this clonotype: A much bigger clone sits one base away, suggesting this may be a read error. The rearrangement joins TRBV5-6 to TRBJ2-1; TRBD2 agrees at 16 bases. This CDR3 is 18 amino acids long. V was clipped by 0 bases and J by 7 bases; unmatched bases: 7. Germline V CDR1 and CDR2: SGHDT, YYEEEE. CDR3 nucleotides: TGTGCCAGCAGCTTGGCCGGGACTAGCGGGAGGGCCTCTAATGAGCAGTTCTTC. Translation gives CASSLAGTSGRASNEQFF.

Many counts were recorded for this clonotype. The rearrangement links TRBV2 to TRBJ2-1; 11 bases line up with TRBD2. Germline V lookup: CDR1 SNHLY, CDR2 FYNNEI. J gave up 9 bases and V 6 bases, and 7 bases lay outside the gene matches. The CDR3 covers 14 residues. The CDR3 sequence: CASRTSGSYFEQFF. CDR3 DNA sequence: TGTGCCAGCAGAACTAGCGGGAGCTACTTTGAGCAGTTCTTC.

On this clonotype: This may be a read error: a much more frequent sequence differs by one nucleotide. The V gene is TRBV2, the J gene TRBJ2-4; 7 nucleotides line up with TRBD1. Germline loops: CDR1 SNHLY, CDR2 FYNNEI. After removal of 6 bases from V and 5 bases from J, the junction contained 13 bases not matched to a gene. The CDR3 is 16 amino acids. CDR3 sequence (DNA): TGTGCCAGCAGCCGAACCCGGACAGGAGACGAAAACATTCAGTACTTC. Protein product: CASSRTRTGDENIQYF. The full variable domain, with the rest looked up from reference TRBV2 and TRBJ2-4, is EPEVTQTPSHQVTQMGQEVILRCVPISNHLYFYWYRQILGQKVEFLVSFYNNEISEKSEIFDDQFSVERPDGSNFTLKIRSTKLEDSAMYFCASSRTRTGDENIQYFGAGTRLSVL.

V usage is TRBV24-1 and J usage is TRBJ2-5; 9 bases are a match to TRBD1. The CDR3 is made up of 13 amino acids. J lost 8 bases, V lost 7 bases, and 7 bases had no gene match. CDR1 KGHDR and CDR2 SFDVKD come from the germline V gene. The CDR3 loop reads CATRGQGGETQYF. The CDR3, as DNA: TGTGCCACCAGGGGACAGGGTGGAGAAACCCAGTACTTC.

This clonotype has a count of ten or more. This sequence joins TRBV30 and TRBJ1-3; 7 nucleotides match TRBD1. The J segment lost 3 bases and the V segment lost 1 base, leaving 9 bases of the junction unmatched. Germline V gene lookup returns CDR1 GTSNPN and CDR2 SVGIG (reference sequence). The CDR3 sequence is 16 residues long. The CDR3 DNA reads TGTGCCTGGAGTGCCCTACAGGGGTTCAGTGGAAACACCATATATTTT. Translated, it gives CAWSALQGFSGNTIYF.